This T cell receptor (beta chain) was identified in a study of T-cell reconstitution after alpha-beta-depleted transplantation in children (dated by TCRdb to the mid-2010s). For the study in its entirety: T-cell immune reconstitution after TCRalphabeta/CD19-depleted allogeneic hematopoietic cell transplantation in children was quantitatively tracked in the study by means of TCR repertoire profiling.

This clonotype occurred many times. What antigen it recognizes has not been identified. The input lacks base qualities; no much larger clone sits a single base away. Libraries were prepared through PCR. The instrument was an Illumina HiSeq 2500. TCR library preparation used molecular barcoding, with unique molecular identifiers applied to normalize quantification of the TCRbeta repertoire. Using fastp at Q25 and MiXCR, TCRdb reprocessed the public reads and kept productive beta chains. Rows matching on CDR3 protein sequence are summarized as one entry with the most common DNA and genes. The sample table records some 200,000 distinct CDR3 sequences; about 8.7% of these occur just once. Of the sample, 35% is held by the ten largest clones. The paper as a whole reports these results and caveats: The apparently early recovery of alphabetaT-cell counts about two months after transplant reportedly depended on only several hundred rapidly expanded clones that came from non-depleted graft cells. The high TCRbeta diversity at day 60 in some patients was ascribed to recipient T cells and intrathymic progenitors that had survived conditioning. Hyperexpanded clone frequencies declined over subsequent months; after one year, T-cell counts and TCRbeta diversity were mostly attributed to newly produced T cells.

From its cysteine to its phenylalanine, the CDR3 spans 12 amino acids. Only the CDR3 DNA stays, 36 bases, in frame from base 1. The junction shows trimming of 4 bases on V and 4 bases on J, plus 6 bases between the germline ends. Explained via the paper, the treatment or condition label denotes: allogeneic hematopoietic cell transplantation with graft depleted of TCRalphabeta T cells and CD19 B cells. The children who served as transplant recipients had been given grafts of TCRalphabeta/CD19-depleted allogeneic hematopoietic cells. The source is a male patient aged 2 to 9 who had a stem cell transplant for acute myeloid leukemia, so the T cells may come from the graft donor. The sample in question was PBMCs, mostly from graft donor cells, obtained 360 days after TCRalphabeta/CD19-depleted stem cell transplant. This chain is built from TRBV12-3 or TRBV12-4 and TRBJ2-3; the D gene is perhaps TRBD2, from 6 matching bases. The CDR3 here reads CASSWGADTQYF. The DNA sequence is TGTGCCAGCAGTTGGGGGGCAGATACGCAGTATTTT.